The T cell receptor beta chain described here comes from a study of monozygotic twins with inflammatory bowel disease. Overall study findings and caveats: Healthy co-twins had higher TCRbeta inverse Simpson diversity than their IBD twins.

cDNA for TCRalpha and TCRbeta was amplified by nested PCRs of about 15 then approximately 9 cycles. Reanalyzing the 5' RACE reads, TCRdb keeps one entry per CDR3 protein, without DNA. The sample data list 200,000 to 250,000 distinct CDR3 sequences. Per donor, approximately 2.6 ml of blood was collected and frozen. Points on this clonotype: The target antigen is unknown.

The TCR sequence derives from a human donor with ulcerative colitis or Crohn's disease, or a healthy co-twin of an affected twin (not recorded which). Sequences were obtained from blood.

CDR3: CASKELTGTYEQYF. The genes are TRBV5-1 and TRBJ2-7; the TRBD1 assignment by TCRdb is unverifiable without DNA. The CDR3 runs 14 residues. Germline V gene lookup returns CDR1 SGHRS and CDR2 YFSETQ.